A selection of T cell receptor beta chains follows, all from one sample in a study of T cell repertoires in cytomegalovirus infection. TCRdb processed the reads anew with MiXCR; each CDR3 protein has one entry. Of 150,000 to 200,000 distinct CDR3 sequences listed, approximately 9.6% were seen once; the top ten hold about 5%. The sample was PBMCs. The source of these receptors is a human donor in good health (CMV status not recorded). Some clones in this sample may be carry-over from other donors' samples. The CDR3 runs from the conserved cysteine through the conserved F or W. The D gene is left open where the match is weak. Where a row states a size, it is once, few, many or the class of an expanded clone; other rows omit it.

d_call	v_call	clone_size	j_call	cdr3_nt	cdr3_aa
TRBD2	TRBV7-4	few	TRBJ2-1	TGTGCCAGCACCCCCTTTAGCGGGGGGTACCACTACAATGAGCAGTTCTTC	CASTPFSGGYHYNEQFF
NA	TRBV7-2	many	TRBJ2-2	TGTGCCAGCAGCTTGGACTTCAACACCGGGGAGCTGTTTTTT	CASSLDFNTGELFF
NA	TRBV7-2	many	TRBJ2-7	TGTGCCAGCAGTATTAGCGACGGATCCTACGAGCAGTACTTC	CASSISDGSYEQYF
TRBD2	TRBV7-3	many	TRBJ2-1	TGTGCCAGCAGGGTGACTAGCGGGAGGAATGAGCAGTTCTTC	CASRVTSGRNEQFF
TRBD1	TRBV29-1	few	TRBJ1-1	TGCAGCGTTGTCACAGGGGATGCTTTCTTT	CSVVTGDAFF
NA	TRBV7-2	many	TRBJ1-3	TGTGCCAGCAGCTTAGACGGTAGCTCTGGAAACACCATATATTTT	CASSLDGSSGNTIYF
NA	TRBV12-3/TRBV12-4	NA	TRBJ1-1	TGTGCCAGCAGTTTATTTCTTGAAGCTTTCTTT	CASSLFLEAFF
NA	TRBV7-2	many	TRBJ2-3	TGTGCCAGCAGCTTAGCTCGGGCACCAGATACGCAGTATTTT	CASSLARAPDTQYF
NA	TRBV7-2	many	TRBJ1-2	TGTGCCAGCAGCTTCCCAGGGGAGGGCTACACCTTC	CASSFPGEGYTF
NA	TRBV30	NA	TRBJ1-6	TGTGCCTGGATACAGGGTAACGGATCACCCCTCCACTTT	CAWIQGNGSPLHF
NA	TRBV7-2	many	TRBJ1-1	TGTGCCAGCAGCTTAGACCCTCTGATTGAAGCTTTCTTT	CASSLDPLIEAFF
NA	TRBV5-1	many	TRBJ2-7	TGCGCCAGCAGCTTGCAGGGCAGCTCCTACGAGCAGTACTTC	CASSLQGSSYEQYF
NA	TRBV7-2	many	TRBJ1-1	TGTGCCAGCAGCTTAAACAGGGTTAGTTCTGAAGCTTTCTTT	CASSLNRVSSEAFF
NA	TRBV30	NA	TRBJ2-7	TGTGCCTGGAGTGACCCGGGGCCGCCCGTCGAGCAGTACTTC	CAWSDPGPPVEQYF
TRBD1	TRBV7-9	many	TRBJ2-1	TGTGCCAGCAGCGGACAGGGTACAGGAGCCTACAATGAGCAGTTCTTC	CASSGQGTGAYNEQFF
NA	TRBV4-3	many	TRBJ1-1	TGCGCCAGCAGCCAAGAGACGAGGGACAACACTGAAGCTTTCTTT	CASSQETRDNTEAFF
TRBD1	TRBV19	many	TRBJ1-1	TGTGCCAGCTTTTCCCTGACAGGGGCGAACACTGAAGCTTTCTTT	CASFSLTGANTEAFF
NA	TRBV5-1	NA	TRBJ1-2	TGCGCCAGCAGCTTGGGGGGGGGGATCAACTATAGCTACACCTTC	CASSLGGGINYSYTF
NA	TRBV5-6	many	TRBJ2-7	TGTGCCAGCACCGTGGGGTTCTACGAGCAGTACTTC	CASTVGFYEQYF
NA	TRBV7-2	many	TRBJ2-7	TGTGCCAGCAGCCGGATCAGTAGTGGCTCTCAAAACGAGCAGTACTTC	CASSRISSGSQNEQYF
TRBD1	TRBV28	few	TRBJ1-5	TGTGCCAGCAGTCCCACCGTCGGGACAGGGTGGCGTAGCAATCAGCCCCAGCATTTT	CASSPTVGTGWRSNQPQHF
TRBD1	TRBV7-8	many	TRBJ1-6	TGTGCCAGCAGCTTACGGACAGGGCCCTCGAATTCACCCCTCCACTTT	CASSLRTGPSNSPLHF
NA	TRBV7-3	NA	TRBJ2-1	TGTGCCAGCAGCATGGACCCCTCCGGCTACAATGAGCAGTTCTTC	CASSMDPSGYNEQFF
NA	TRBV7-2	many	TRBJ1-1	TGTGCCAGCAGCCCCCACTCCAGGGGCCAAAACACTGAAGCTTTCTTT	CASSPHSRGQNTEAFF
TRBD1	TRBV20-1	NA	TRBJ1-4	TGCAGTGCTAGTCAGGGGGCTAACGGTGAAAAACTGTTTTTT	CSASQGANGEKLFF
NA	TRBV28	many	TRBJ1-1	TGTGCCAGCAGCCACCTCGGGACGAACACTGAAGCTTTCTTT	CASSHLGTNTEAFF
NA	TRBV28	many	TRBJ2-2	TGTGCCAGCAGTTTTCGAGCGTACGCGAACACCGGGGAGCTGTTTTTT	CASSFRAYANTGELFF
NA	TRBV4-1	many	TRBJ2-1	TGCGCCAGCAGCCAAGATCCGGAGTATGAGCAGTTCTTC	CASSQDPEYEQFF
NA	TRBV7-2	many	TRBJ1-6	TGTGCCAGCAGCTTAGCCTTAAAAGGATCACCCCTCCACTTT	CASSLALKGSPLHF
TRBD2	TRBV5-3	NA	TRBJ2-1	TGTGCCAGCAGCTTACTAGCGGGGGGGCCCAATGAGCAGTTCTTC	CASSLLAGGPNEQFF
NA	TRBV7-9	many	TRBJ1-1	TGTGCCAGCAGCTTCGAGGCGAACACTGAAGCTTTCTTT	CASSFEANTEAFF
NA	TRBV28	few	TRBJ2-7	TGTGCCAGCAGGATGGGGGCCTACGAGCAGTACTTC	CASRMGAYEQYF
NA	TRBV7-2	many	TRBJ1-2	TGTGCCAGCAGCTTAACCCGCGGGGGCACTAACTATGGCTACACCTTC	CASSLTRGGTNYGYTF
TRBD1	TRBV2	NA	TRBJ2-7	TGTGCCAGCAGTGAGTTTTTAGGACAGGGGTACGAGCAGTACTTC	CASSEFLGQGYEQYF
NA	TRBV20-1	NA	TRBJ2-7	TGCAGTGCTAGGAGGGCATCGAGCTCCTACGAGCAGTACTTC	CSARRASSSYEQYF
NA	TRBV12-3/TRBV12-4	many	TRBJ2-5	TGTGCCAGCAGCCTAGGCCAGGGGCCAGAGACCCAGTACTTC	CASSLGQGPETQYF
NA	TRBV5-4	many	TRBJ2-5	TGTGCCAGCAGCTTACAGGGCCGAGAGACCCAGTACTTC	CASSLQGRETQYF
NA	TRBV7-8	many	TRBJ2-3	TGTGCCAGCAGCTTAGGGGGACGGCCTAGCTCCCCAGATACGCAGTATTTT	CASSLGGRPSSPDTQYF
NA	TRBV20-1	many	TRBJ2-5	TGCAGTGCTCGCGGATCCAGTGAGACCCAGTACTTC	CSARGSSETQYF
NA	TRBV7-2	many	TRBJ1-1	TGTGCCAGCAGCGAACTCAGGGTAATGAACACTGAAGCTTTCTTT	CASSELRVMNTEAFF
TRBD2	TRBV6-1	many	TRBJ2-4	TGTGCCACATACCTTGAGCGGGAGGGCCGAGACATTCAGTACTTC	CATYLEREGRDIQYF
NA	TRBV20-1	few	TRBJ1-2	TGCAGTGCTAGTCATAGACAGAACTATGGCTACACCTTC	CSASHRQNYGYTF
TRBD1	TRBV12-3/TRBV12-4	many	TRBJ1-1	TGTGCCAGCAGTTTAGGGACAGGGGAAAGCACTGAAGCTTTCTTT	CASSLGTGESTEAFF
TRBD2	TRBV5-4	many	TRBJ2-3	TGTGCCAGCAGCTGGGGACTAGCGGGGGTGGATACGCAGTATTTT	CASSWGLAGVDTQYF
NA	TRBV12-3/TRBV12-4	many	TRBJ2-1	TGTGCCAGCAGTTTATCTTTTCGTGGGGGTGAGCAGTTCTTC	CASSLSFRGGEQFF
TRBD2	TRBV7-9	few	TRBJ2-1	TGTGCCAGCAGCTTACCCAGCGGGGGTGGTCATGAGCAGTTCTTC	CASSLPSGGGHEQFF
NA	TRBV28	NA	TRBJ1-2	TGTGCCAGCAGCCCCCAGGGCGGTGGTGGCTACACCTTC	CASSPQGGGGYTF
NA	TRBV5-1	few	TRBJ1-5	TGCGCCAGGGCCCCGGGGAGGCGCAATCAGCCCCAGCATTTT	CARAPGRRNQPQHF
NA	TRBV28	many	TRBJ2-3	TGTGCCAGCAGCCCCGGGACTTTAAGGGGCACAGATACGCAGTATTTT	CASSPGTLRGTDTQYF
TRBD1	TRBV28	NA	TRBJ1-5	TGTGCCAGCAGTTTGTACAGGGGCAGTCAGCCCCAGCATTTT	CASSLYRGSQPQHF